This TCR beta chain was captured by sequencing in a study of regulatory dendritic cells for organ transplantation. The study, taken as a whole, reports: The most alloreactive TCR clonotypes were found in resting memory CD8+ cells. Naive T cells showed high diversity, memory cells less, memory CD8+ least.

Clones were sequenced by immunoSEQ multiplex PCR, and TCRdb holds only the in-frame ones, with some missing. The table lists 35,000 to 45,000 clones, 90% to 95% of them singletons. As concerns this clone: Its specificity is unknown.

The CDR3 has 14 amino acids. The germline gives CDR1 LGHNA, CDR2 YSLEER. V shed 4 bases, J shed 6 bases, and the junction held 8 bases outside the gene matches. Material for sequencing was naive CD8+ T cells from blood. The sample's subset: CD45RA+ naive T cells. The gene calls are TRBV4-3 and TRBJ1-1, with 7 nucleotides matching TRBD1. The clonotype was recovered from a human donor in good health. The CDR3 bases are TGCGCCAGCAGCCCAAAGACAGGGTTCGCTGAAGCTTTCTTT. Translating gives CASSPKTGFAEAFF.